This T cell receptor (beta chain) was sequenced in a study of cytomegalovirus exposure and HLA in healthy donors. The CDR3 length is 16 residues. Per the germline V gene, CDR1 is LGHNA and CDR2 is YNFKEQ. V was shortened by 6 bases and J by 0 bases, with 14 bases between the two germline ends. The PCR used 60 Vbeta and 13 Jbeta primers. Clones were read by immunoSEQ multiplex PCR, and TCRdb kept only the in-frame ones, dropping some. The sample includes 250,000 to 350,000 clones, about nine tenths seen only once; the top ten take almost 4%. The rearrangement links TRBV4-2 to TRBJ2-2; D possibly corresponds to TRBD1 (6 bases). The clonotype was recovered from a middle-aged man in good health and CMV-seropositive. Material: PBMCs. This CDR3 is CASSQRGSANTGELFF. The CDR3 DNA reads TGTGCCAGCAGTCAAAGGGGGTCCGCGAACACCGGGGAGCTGTTTTTT.